This T cell receptor (beta chain) comes out of a study of shared clonotypes between healthy human individuals. Assay used: immunoSEQ multiplex PCR; TCRdb lists only in-frame clones, some missing. The profile shows approximately 2,200,000 clones, more than 85% of them singletons. CD45RO-negative, CCR7-positively selected cells formed the naive CD8 fraction, excluding terminally differentiated effector memory CD45RA+ cells. Sequences were obtained from naive CD8+ T cells from PBMCs. This TCR was sampled from a man in his late teens or twenties in good health. Some clones in this sample may be carry-over from other donors' samples.

For the CDR3, the DNA is TGTGCCAGCAGTCCTACAGTGAGACAAGAGACCCAGTACTTC. It encodes CASSPTVRQETQYF. V is TRBV25-1 and J is TRBJ2-5; D unresolved. V was pared by 5 bases and J by 2 bases, with 12 bases between. The CDR3 consists of 14 residues. CDR1 is MGHDK, CDR2 SYGVNS, per germline.